This T cell receptor (beta chain) was found in a study of shared clonotypes between healthy human individuals. A word on this clone: Its antigen is undetermined.

Findings of the study overall: Some clonotypes were shared by all four sorted-subset donors, while others were not shared. The non-shared ones had lower generation probabilities than the shared ones. Clonotype sharing levels among donors were expected to vary with sequencing depth.

Per the authors' pipeline: ImmunoSEQ output held junction-only sequences without quality scores, so filtering differed. The data were produced by immunoSEQ multiplex PCR, yet TCRdb's version contains in-frame clones alone and is incomplete. V and J calls and clone size are those listed in that table; D and trimming were worked out from the DNA. Of some 2.1 million clones in the sample, roughly 95% were seen once. The CDR3 totals 14 residues. Trimming left V 6 bases short and J 0 bases short, with 11 bases between. Germline values: CDR1 MNHEY, CDR2 SMNVEV (reference sequence). Donors comprised healthy HIV-negative adults lacking recent acute infections or vaccinations.

The sequence was collected from a man aged 18-30 years in good health. The sample taken for sequencing was naive CD4+ T cells sorted from blood. Indicated subset: CD45RA+ positively selected. The rearrangement links TRBV27 to TRBJ1-1; unclear D gene. The CDR3 loop is CASSPWTVNTEAFF. CDR3 nucleotide sequence: TGTGCCAGCAGCCCATGGACGGTGAACACTGAAGCTTTCTTT.